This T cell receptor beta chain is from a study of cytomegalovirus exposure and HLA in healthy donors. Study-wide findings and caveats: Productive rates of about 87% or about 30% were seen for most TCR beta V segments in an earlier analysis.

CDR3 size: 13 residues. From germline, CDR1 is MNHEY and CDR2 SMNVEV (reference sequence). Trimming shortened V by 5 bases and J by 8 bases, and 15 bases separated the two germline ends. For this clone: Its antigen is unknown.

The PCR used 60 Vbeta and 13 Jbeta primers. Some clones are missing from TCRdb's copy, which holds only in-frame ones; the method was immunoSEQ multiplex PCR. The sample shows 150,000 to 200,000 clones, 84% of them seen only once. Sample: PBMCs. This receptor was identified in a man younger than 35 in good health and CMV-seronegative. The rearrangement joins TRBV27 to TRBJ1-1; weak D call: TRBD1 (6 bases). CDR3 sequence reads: CASSKNRVSEAFF. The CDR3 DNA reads TGTGCCAGCAGTAAAAACAGGGTTTCAGAAGCTTTCTTT.